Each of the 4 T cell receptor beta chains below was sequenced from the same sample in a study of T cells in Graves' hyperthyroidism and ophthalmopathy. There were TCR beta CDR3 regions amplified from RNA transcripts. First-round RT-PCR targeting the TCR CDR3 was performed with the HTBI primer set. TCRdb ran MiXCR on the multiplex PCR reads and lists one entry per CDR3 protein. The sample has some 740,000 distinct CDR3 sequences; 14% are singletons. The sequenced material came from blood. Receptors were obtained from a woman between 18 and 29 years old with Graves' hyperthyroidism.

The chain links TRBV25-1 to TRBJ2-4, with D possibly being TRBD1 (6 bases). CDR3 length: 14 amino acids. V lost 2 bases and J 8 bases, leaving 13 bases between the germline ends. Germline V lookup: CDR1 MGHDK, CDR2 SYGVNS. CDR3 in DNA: TGTGCCAGCAGTGAAACAGGGAGCAGAGACATTCAGTACTTC. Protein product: CASSETGSRDIQYF.

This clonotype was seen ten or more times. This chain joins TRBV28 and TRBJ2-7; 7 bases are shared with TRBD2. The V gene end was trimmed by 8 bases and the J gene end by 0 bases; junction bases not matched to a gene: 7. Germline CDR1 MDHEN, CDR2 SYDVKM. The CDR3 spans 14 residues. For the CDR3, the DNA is TGTGCCAGCGCTCGGGGCGGGAGCTCCTACGAGCAGTACTTC. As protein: CASARGGSSYEQYF.

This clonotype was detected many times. The CDR3 DNA reads as TGTGCCAGCAGCTCGATCCGGGGAAAGCGGGAGGCCACAGATACGCAGTATTTT. Translation gives CASSSIRGKREATDTQYF. V and J are TRBV7-8 and TRBJ2-3; TRBD2 agrees at 9 bases. V lost 4 bases and J lost 2; bases outside the gene matches: 13. Germline V CDR1 and CDR2: SGHVS, FQNEAQ. The CDR3 loop spans 18 amino acids.

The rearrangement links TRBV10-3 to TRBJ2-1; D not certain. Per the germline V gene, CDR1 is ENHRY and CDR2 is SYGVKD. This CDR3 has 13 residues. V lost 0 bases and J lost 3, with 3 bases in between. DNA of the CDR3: TGTGCCATCAGTGAGTCGGGCTACAATGAGCAGTTCTTC. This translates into CAISESGYNEQFF.